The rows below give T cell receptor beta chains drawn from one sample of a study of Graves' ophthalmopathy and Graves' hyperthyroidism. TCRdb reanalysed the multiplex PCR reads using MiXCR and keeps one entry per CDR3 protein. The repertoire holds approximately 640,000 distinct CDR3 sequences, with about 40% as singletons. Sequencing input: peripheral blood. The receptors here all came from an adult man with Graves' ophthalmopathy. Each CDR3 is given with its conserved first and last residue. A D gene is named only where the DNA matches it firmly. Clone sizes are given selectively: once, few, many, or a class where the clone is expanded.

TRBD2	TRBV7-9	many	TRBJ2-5	CASSPSGAGETQYF	TGTGCCAGCAGCCCTAGCGGGGCAGGGGAGACCCAGTACTTC
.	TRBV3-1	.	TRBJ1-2	CASSQDSWQGNGYTF	TGTGCCAGCAGCCAAGATTCATGGCAGGGGAATGGCTACACCTTC
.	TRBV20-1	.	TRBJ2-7	CRATPNSGYEQYF	TGCAGAGCTACTCCGAATAGCGGCTACGAGCAGTACTTC
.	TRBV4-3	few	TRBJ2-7	CASSQAKGSYEQYF	TGCGCCAGCAGCCAAGCTAAGGGTAGCTACGAGCAGTACTTC
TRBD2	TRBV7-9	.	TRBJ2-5	CASRAGGANTGETQYF	TGTGCCAGCAGAGCGGGGGGCGCGAACACCGGGGAGACCCAGTACTTC
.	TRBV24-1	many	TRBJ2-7	CATSDPTGGGREQYF	TGTGCCACCAGTGACCCCACAGGGGGGGGACGAGAGCAGTACTTC
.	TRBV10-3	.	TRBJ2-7	CAISYRLEQYF	TGTGCCATCAGTTATCGGTTAGAGCAGTACTTC
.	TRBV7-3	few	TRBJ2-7	CASSQVVGNRAEQYF	TGTGCCAGCAGCCAAGTTGTAGGGAACAGAGCCGAGCAGTACTTC
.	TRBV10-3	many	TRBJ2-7	CAISAAGSYEQYF	TGTGCCATAAGTGCGGCAGGCTCCTACGAGCAGTACTTC
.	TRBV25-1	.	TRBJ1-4	CASSGTWEGEKLFF	TGTGCCAGCAGTGGGACCTGGGAGGGTGAAAAACTGTTTTTT